This T cell receptor beta chain was observed in a study of siplizumab effects on memory and regulatory T cells. Trimming stripped 6 bases from V and 3 bases from J, with 15 bases between. Germline lookup yields CDR1 SNHLY and CDR2 FYNNEI. This CDR3 has 15 amino acids. Study results and limitations: Proliferating clones, CD4+ or CD8+, lacked an assignable naive or memory phenotype in roughly 80-96% of cases. The study found that mappable alloreactive CD4+ clones averaged nearly 70% Treg-derived with siplizumab and more than 25% in controls.

About this clone itself: Its cognate antigen is unknown.

The method was immunoSEQ multiplex PCR; TCRdb's version includes in-frame clones alone and lacks a portion of them. The table records over 70,000 clones, about nine tenths of them present only once. This sequence originates from a human donor in good health. Sequencing was carried out using CD4+ T cells sorted from blood. The rearrangement links TRBV2 to TRBJ1-5; D unclear. The CDR3 coding sequence is TGTGCCAGCAGGATCGGGAGCCGGGCCAATCAGCCCCAGCATTTT. This gives the protein CASRIGSRANQPQHF.